The following is a T cell receptor beta chain sequence with its context. Its specificity is not known. These data are taken from a study of cytomegalovirus exposure and HLA in healthy donors. The length of the CDR3 is 17 residues. V lost 4 bases and J 3 bases, leaving 22 bases between the germline ends. CDR1 SGHRS and CDR2 YFSETQ come from the germline V gene. Study-level findings and limits: With later analysis, a missense DCLRE1C variant became linked to TCR beta V- and J-gene trimming. In presence/absence analyses, roughly uniform sequencing depth across donors was assumed.

PCR employed 60 Vbeta and 13 Jbeta primers. Sequencing used immunoSEQ multiplex PCR; TCRdb keeps in-frame clones, though not all of them. The sample table includes about 130,000 clones. The receptor was isolated from a woman aged 60-75 years in good health and CMV-seronegative. The sequenced material came from PBMCs. The chain is built from TRBV5-1 and TRBJ1-1; D is perhaps TRBD1 (5 bases). In DNA, the CDR3 is TGCGCCAGCAGCCAGTGGGGCTCGGTAGTTACGGACACTGAAGCTTTCTTT. It encodes CASSQWGSVVTDTEAFF.